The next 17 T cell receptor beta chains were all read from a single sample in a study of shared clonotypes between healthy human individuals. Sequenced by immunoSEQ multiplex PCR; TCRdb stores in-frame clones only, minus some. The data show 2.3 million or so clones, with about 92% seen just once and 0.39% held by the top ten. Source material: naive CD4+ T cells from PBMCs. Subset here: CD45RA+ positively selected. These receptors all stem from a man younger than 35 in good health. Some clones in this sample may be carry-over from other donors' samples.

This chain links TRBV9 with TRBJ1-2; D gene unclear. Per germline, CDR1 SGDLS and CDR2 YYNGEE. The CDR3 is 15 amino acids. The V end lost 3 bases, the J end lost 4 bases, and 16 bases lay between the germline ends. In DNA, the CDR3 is TGTGCCAGCAGCGCGGGTTTTGGGCTCCCCTATGGCTACACCTTC. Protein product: CASSAGFGLPYGYTF.

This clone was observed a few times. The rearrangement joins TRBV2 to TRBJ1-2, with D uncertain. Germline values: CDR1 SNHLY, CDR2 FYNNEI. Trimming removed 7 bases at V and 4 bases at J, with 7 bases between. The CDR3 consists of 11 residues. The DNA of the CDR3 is TGTGCCAGCATGAGGGCCTATGGCTACACCTTC. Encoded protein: CASMRAYGYTF.

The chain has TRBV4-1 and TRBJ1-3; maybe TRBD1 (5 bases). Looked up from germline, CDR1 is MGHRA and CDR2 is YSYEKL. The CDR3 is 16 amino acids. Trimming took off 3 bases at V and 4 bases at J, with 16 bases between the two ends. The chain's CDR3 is CASSQSQGGTGNTIYF. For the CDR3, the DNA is TGCGCCAGCAGCCAGAGCCAGGGAGGGACGGGAAACACCATATATTTT.

DNA for the CDR3: TGTGCCAGCAGCTCGGACTATTGGACAGATACGCAGTATTTT. Translated, it gives CASSSDYWTDTQYF. V gene TRBV5-6 combines with J gene TRBJ2-3, with D possibly being TRBD2 (6 bases). The V end was cut by 3 bases, the J end by 3 bases, with 11 bases between. Germline CDR1 is SGHDT and CDR2 is YYEEEE. This CDR3 spans 14 amino acids. Full variable domain (rest looked up from reference TRBV5-6 and TRBJ2-3): DAGVTQSPTHLIKTRGQQVTLRCSPKSGHDTVSWYQQALGQGPQFIFQYYEEEERQRGNFPDRFSGHQFPNYSSELNVNALLLGDSALYLCASSSDYWTDTQYFGPGTRLTVL.

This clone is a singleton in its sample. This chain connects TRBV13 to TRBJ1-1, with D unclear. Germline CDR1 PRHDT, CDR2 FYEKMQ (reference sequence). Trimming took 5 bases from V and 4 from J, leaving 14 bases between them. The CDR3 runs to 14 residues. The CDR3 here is CASSPQRASTEAFF. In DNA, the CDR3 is TGTGCCAGCAGCCCACAGAGGGCAAGCACTGAAGCTTTCTTT.

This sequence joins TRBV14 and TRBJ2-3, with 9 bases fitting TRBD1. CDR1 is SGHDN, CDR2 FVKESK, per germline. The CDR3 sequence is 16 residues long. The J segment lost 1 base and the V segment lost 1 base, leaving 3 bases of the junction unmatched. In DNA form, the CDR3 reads TGTGCCAGCAGCCAAGCGGGACAGGGTCGCACAGATACGCAGTATTTT. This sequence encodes CASSQAGQGRTDTQYF.

The CDR3 coding sequence is TGTGCCACCAGCGGCGGGGTCGGGTCCACAGATACGCAGTATTTT. Translated, it gives CATSGGVGSTDTQYF. The genes are TRBV15 and TRBJ2-3, with a possible D match to TRBD2 (6 bases). There are 15 residues in the CDR3. V dropped 5 bases and J dropped 2 bases, with 14 bases sitting between them. From germline, CDR1 is LNHNV and CDR2 YYDKDF (reference sequence).

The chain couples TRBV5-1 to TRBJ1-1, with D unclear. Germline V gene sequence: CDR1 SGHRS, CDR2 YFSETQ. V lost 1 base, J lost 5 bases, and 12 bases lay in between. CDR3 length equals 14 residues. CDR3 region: CASSLTNLGTEAFF. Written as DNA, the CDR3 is TGCGCCAGCAGCTTGACGAACTTGGGTACTGAAGCTTTCTTT.

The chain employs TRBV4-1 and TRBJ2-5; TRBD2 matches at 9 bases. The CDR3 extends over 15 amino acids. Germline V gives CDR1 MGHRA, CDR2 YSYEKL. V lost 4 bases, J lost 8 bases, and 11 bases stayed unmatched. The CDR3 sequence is CASSRDLTSGPTQYF. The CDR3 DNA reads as TGCGCCAGCAGCCGAGACCTGACTAGCGGCCCAACCCAGTACTTC.

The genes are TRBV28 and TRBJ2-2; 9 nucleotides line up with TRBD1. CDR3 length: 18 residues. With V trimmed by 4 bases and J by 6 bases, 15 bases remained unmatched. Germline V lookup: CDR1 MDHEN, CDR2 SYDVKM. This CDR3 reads CASSSSGTGKGGSGELFF. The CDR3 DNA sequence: TGTGCCAGCAGTTCCTCCGGGACAGGGAAAGGTGGATCCGGGGAGCTGTTTTTT.

CDR3 nucleotides: TGTGCCAGCTCACTAGCTCGGGACAGCCGACCGGGGGCTTTCTTT. Protein product: CASSLARDSRPGAFF. The chain combines TRBV18 with TRBJ1-1; 7 nucleotides align to TRBD1. The CDR3 is made up of 15 amino acids. The ends lost 4 bases at V and 11 bases at J; junction bases unmatched: 16. Germline V gene sequence: CDR1 KGHSH, CDR2 LQKENI.

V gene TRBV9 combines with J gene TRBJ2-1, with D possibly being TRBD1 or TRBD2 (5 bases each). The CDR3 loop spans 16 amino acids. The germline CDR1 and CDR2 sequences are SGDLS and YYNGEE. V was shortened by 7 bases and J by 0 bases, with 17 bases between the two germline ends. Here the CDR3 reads CASSGALSFSYNEQFF. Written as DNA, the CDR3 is TGTGCCAGCTCCGGGGCCCTTTCTTTCTCCTACAATGAGCAGTTCTTC.

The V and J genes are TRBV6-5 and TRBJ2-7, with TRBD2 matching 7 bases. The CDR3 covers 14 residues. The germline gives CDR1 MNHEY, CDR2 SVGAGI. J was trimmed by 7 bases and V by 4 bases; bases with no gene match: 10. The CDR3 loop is CASSFKAGVQEQYF. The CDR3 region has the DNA TGTGCCAGCAGTTTTAAGGCGGGAGTGCAAGAGCAGTACTTC.

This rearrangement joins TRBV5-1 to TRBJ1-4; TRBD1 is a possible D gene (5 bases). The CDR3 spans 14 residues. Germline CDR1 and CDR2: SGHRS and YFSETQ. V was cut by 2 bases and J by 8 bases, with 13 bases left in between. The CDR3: CASSFGGLPEKLFF. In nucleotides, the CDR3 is TGCGCCAGCAGCTTCGGGGGTCTTCCCGAAAAACTGTTTTTT.

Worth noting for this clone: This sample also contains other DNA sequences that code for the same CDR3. The CDR3 nucleotides are TGTGCCAGCAGCCTACTAGGTTACAATGAGCAGTTCTTC. This sequence encodes CASSLLGYNEQFF. The chain combines TRBV11-2 with TRBJ2-1; a weak D match, TRBD2 (5 bases). This CDR3 is 13 amino acids long. Germline-derived CDR1 and CDR2 are SGHAT and FQNNGV. V lost 5 bases, J lost 4 bases, and 9 bases lay in between. The full variable domain, with the rest looked up from reference TRBV11-2 and TRBJ2-1, is EAGVAQSPRYKIIEKRQSVAFWCNPISGHATLYWYQQILGQGPKLLIQFQNNGVVDDSQLPKDRFSAERLKGVDSTLKIQPAKLEDSAVYLCASSLLGYNEQFFGPGTRLTVL.

CDR3 in DNA: TGTGCCAGCACCCTAAAGGGGGTGACTCTCATGAACACTGAAGCTTTCTTT. Protein sequence: CASTLKGVTLMNTEAFF. The chain carries TRBV28 and TRBJ1-1, with a possible D match to TRBD1 (6 bases). With 7 bases removed from V and 0 bases from J, the gap between germline ends came to 21 bases. The CDR3 contains 17 residues. Germline V gene lookup returns CDR1 MDHEN and CDR2 SYDVKM.

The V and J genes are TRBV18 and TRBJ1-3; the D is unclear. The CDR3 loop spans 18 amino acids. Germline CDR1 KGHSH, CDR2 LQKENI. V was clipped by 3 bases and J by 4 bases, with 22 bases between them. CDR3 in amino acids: CASSPARHSRTEGNTIYF. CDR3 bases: TGTGCCAGCTCACCTGCTCGACACTCTCGAACGGAAGGAAACACCATATATTTT.